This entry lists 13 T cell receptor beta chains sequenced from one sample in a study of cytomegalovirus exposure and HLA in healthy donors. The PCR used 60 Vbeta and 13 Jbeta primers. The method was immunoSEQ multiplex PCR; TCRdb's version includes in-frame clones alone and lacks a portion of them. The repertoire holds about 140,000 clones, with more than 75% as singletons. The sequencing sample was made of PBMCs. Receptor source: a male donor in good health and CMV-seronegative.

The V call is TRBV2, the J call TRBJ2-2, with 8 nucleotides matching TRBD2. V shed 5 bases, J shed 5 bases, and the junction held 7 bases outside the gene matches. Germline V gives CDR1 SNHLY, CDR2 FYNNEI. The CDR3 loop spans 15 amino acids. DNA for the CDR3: TGTGCCAGCAGTCTCGGGGGGGCATCGACCGGGGAGCTGTTTTTT. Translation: CASSLGGASTGELFF.

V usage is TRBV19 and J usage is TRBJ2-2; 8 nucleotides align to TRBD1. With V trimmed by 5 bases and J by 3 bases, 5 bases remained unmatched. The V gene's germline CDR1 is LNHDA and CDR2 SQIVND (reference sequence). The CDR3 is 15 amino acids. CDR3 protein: CASSSGQGDTGELFF. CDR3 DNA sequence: TGTGCCAGTAGTTCAGGACAGGGAGACACCGGGGAGCTGTTTTTT.

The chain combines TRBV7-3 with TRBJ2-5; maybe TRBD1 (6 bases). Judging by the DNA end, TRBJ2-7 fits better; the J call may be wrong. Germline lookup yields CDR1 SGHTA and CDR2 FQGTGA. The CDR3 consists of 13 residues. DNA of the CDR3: TGTGCCAGCAGCTTAACCCGGGACAACGAGCAGTACTTC. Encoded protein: CASSLTRDNEQYF.

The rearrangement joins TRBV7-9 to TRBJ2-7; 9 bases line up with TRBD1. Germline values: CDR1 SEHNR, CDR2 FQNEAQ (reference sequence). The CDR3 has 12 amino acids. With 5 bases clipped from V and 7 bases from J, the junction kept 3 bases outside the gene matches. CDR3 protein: CASSPDRGEQYF. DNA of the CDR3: TGTGCCAGCAGCCCGGACAGGGGTGAGCAGTACTTC.

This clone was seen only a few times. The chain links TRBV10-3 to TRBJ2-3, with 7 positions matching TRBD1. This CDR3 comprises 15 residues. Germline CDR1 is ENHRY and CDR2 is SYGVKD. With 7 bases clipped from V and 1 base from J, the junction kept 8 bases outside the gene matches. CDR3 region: CAITDRDWGTDTQYF. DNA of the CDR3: TGTGCCATCACTGACAGGGATTGGGGCACAGATACGCAGTATTTT.

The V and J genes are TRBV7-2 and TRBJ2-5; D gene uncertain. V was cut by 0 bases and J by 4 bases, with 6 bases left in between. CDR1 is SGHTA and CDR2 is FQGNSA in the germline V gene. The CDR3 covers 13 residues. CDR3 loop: CASSLARLETQYF. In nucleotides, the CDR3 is TGTGCCAGCAGCTTAGCGCGGTTAGAGACCCAGTACTTC. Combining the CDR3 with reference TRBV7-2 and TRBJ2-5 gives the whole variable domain GAGVSQSPSNKVTEKGKDVELRCDPISGHTALYWYRQSLGQGLEFLIYFQGNSAPDKSGLPSDRFSAERTGGSVSTLTIQRTQQEDSAVYLCASSLARLETQYFGPGTRLLVL.

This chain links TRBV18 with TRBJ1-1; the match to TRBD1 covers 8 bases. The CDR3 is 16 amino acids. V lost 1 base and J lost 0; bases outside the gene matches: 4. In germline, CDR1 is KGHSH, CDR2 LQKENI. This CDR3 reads CASSPLQGALNTEAFF. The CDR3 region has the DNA TGTGCCAGCTCACCACTGCAGGGGGCCCTGAACACTGAAGCTTTCTTT.

The DNA for the CDR3 is TGTGCCAGCAGCCCGATCTCAGGGGCGGGTCAGCCCCAGCATTTT. The encoded protein is CASSPISGAGQPQHF. The rearrangement uses TRBV5-8 and TRBJ1-5; tentatively, D is TRBD1 (6 bases). V dropped 4 bases and J dropped 6 bases, with 17 bases sitting between them. Germline-derived CDR1 and CDR2 are SGHTS and YDEGEE. CDR3 length equals 15 residues.

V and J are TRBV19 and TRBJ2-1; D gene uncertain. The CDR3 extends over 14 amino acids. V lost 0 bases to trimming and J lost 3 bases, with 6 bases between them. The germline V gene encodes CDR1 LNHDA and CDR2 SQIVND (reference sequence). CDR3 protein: CASSIDRSYNEQFF. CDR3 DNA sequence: TGTGCCAGTAGTATAGATCGGAGCTACAATGAGCAGTTCTTC.

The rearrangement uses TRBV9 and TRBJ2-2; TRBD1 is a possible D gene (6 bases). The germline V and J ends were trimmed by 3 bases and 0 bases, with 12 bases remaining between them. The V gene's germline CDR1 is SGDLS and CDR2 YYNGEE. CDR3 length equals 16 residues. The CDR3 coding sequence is TGTGCCAGCAGCGCCAGACAGGTTCCGAACACCGGGGAGCTGTTTTTT. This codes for CASSARQVPNTGELFF.

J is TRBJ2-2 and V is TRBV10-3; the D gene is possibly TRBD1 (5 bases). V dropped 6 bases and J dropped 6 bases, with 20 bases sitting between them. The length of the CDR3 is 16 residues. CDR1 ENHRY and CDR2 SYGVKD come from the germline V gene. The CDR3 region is CAIRQGAVVSAGELFF. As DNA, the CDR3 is TGTGCCATCAGGCAAGGGGCTGTGGTTTCGGCCGGGGAGCTGTTTTTT.

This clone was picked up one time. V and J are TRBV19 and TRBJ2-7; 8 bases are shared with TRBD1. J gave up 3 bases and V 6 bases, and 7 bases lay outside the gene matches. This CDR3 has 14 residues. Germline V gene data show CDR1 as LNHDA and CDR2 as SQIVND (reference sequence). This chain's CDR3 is CASSGQGQGYEQYF. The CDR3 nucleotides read TGTGCCAGTAGCGGACAGGGCCAAGGCTACGAGCAGTACTTC.

CDR3 sequence (DNA): TGTGCCAGCAGTTTTGCCTCCGGGACAGGGAGTTCACCCCTCCACTTT. Amino acids: CASSFASGTGSSPLHF. The rearrangement joins TRBV5-6 to TRBJ1-6; 9 nucleotides align to TRBD1. V shed 5 bases and J 9 bases; nucleotides not matched to a gene: 12. Germline V gene sequence: CDR1 SGHDT, CDR2 YYEEEE. The CDR3 has 16 residues.